The clone carrying this T cell receptor beta chain was counted a few times. Antigen: not known. The data derive from a study of CD8 T cells in ankylosing spondylitis. Findings and limits, study-wide: About 8 highly homologous variants made up a TCR beta motif that seemed to typify ankylosing spondylitis blood. Disease-linked clones had a CD8+ phenotype and relatively low frequency in peripheral blood. Matched synovial fluid from ankylosing spondylitis patients was reported to be enriched for disease-linked clones.

Quantitative 5'-RACE with molecular barcodes produced the TCR beta libraries. Using its own MiXCR run on the 5' RACE reads, TCRdb lists one record per CDR3 protein. This sample yields more than 650,000 distinct CDR3 sequences, of which 12% are seen a single time; under 0.6% belongs to the top ten. This TCR derives from a male donor with ankylosing spondylitis. What was sequenced was blood, either unsorted or a sorted T cell fraction (not recorded which).

CDR3 amino acids: CASSYAGLGPSDNEQFF. In DNA form, the CDR3 reads TGTGCCAGCAGTTACGCGGGTCTAGGGCCCTCTGACAATGAGCAGTTCTTC. The rearrangement joins TRBV6-2 or TRBV6-3 to TRBJ2-1; D might be TRBD2 (5 bases). Germline-derived CDR1 and CDR2 are MNHEY and SVGEGT. CDR3 size: 17 residues. Trimming left V 2 bases short and J 5 bases short, with 19 bases between.